The 14 T cell receptor beta chains given below trace back to one sample, sequenced in a study of T cell changes during pregnancy in multiple sclerosis. Assay: immunoSEQ multiplex PCR; the TCRdb copy retains only in-frame clones and omits some. The profile covers around 69,000 clones, with 92% appearing a single time and 2.3% taken by the ten largest. Here the sequenced sample was peripheral blood, taken in the first trimester of pregnancy. The source of these receptors is a female donor with multiple sclerosis, enrolled in a pregnancy study.

This chain connects TRBV6-5 to TRBJ2-3; a possible D gene is TRBD2 (7 bases). V was cut by 2 bases and J by 4 bases, with 16 bases left in between. CDR1 MNHEY and CDR2 SVGAGI come from the germline V gene. The CDR3 covers 16 residues. The CDR3 reads CASSYLGGAAADTQYF. The CDR3 coding sequence is TGTGCCAGCAGTTACCTTGGGGGGGCGGCCGCAGATACGCAGTATTTT.

Note on this clone: This sample includes further DNA sequences coding for the same CDR3. The DNA of the CDR3 is TGTGCCAGCAGCGTAGGGGACAGGGAGTACAATGAGCAGTTCTTC. Its translation: CASSVGDREYNEQFF. This rearrangement joins TRBV9 to TRBJ2-1; 9 positions match TRBD1. Germline V gene sequence: CDR1 SGDLS, CDR2 YYNGEE. CDR3 size: 15 residues. The V segment lost 0 bases and the J segment 4 bases; nucleotides outside the gene matches: 2.

The chain is built from TRBV6-6 and TRBJ1-1; no clear D. This CDR3 comprises 13 residues. Germline V CDR1 and CDR2: MNHNY, SVGAGI (reference sequence). The V gene lost 4 bases and the J gene lost 5 bases, with 11 bases spanning the gap. The CDR3: CASSSTGVTEAFF. Written as DNA, the CDR3 is TGTGCCAGCAGTTCGACGGGAGTAACTGAAGCTTTCTTT.

About this clone: Compared with germline, one end of the junction differs, possibly owing to a read error. The rearrangement uses TRBV7-7 and TRBJ2-1, with D perhaps matching TRBD2 (6 bases). Per the germline V gene, CDR1 is SSHAT and CDR2 is FNYEAQ (reference sequence). The length of the CDR3 is 13 residues. The CDR3 is CASSFSGDNEQFF. The CDR3 DNA is TGTGCTAGCAGCTTCTCGGGAGACAATGAGCAGTTCTTC.

The chain is built from TRBV18 and TRBJ2-7, with TRBD2 matching 8 bases. The CDR3 has 14 residues. The V gene's germline CDR1 is KGHSH and CDR2 LQKENI. V trimming: 4 bases; J trimming: 0 bases; junction bases outside the gene matches: 2. Written as DNA, the CDR3 is TGTGCCAGCTCACTAGCGGGATACTCCTACGAGCAGTACTTC. Translated, it gives CASSLAGYSYEQYF.

The gene calls are TRBV19 and TRBJ1-1; tentatively, D is TRBD1 (6 bases). V gave up 7 bases and J gave up 2 bases, with 20 bases separating them. The length of the CDR3 is 16 residues. Germline lookup yields CDR1 LNHDA and CDR2 SQIVND (reference sequence). The CDR3 DNA reads as TGTGCCAGTAATACACAGGGATTTGGAGGCAACACTGAAGCTTTCTTT. Its protein is CASNTQGFGGNTEAFF. Variable domain in full (rest from reference TRBV19 and TRBJ1-1): DGGITQSPKYLFRKEGQNVTLSCEQNLNHDAMYWYRQDPGQGLRLIYYSQIVNDFQKGDIAEGYSVSREKKESFPLTVTSAQKNPTAFYLCASNTQGFGGNTEAFFGQGTRLTVV.

The V call is TRBV9, the J call TRBJ1-2, with D maybe TRBD1 (6 bases). Trimming removed 3 bases at V and 2 bases at J, with 8 bases between. The CDR3 consists of 13 residues. Germline V CDR1 and CDR2: SGDLS, YYNGEE. The CDR3 DNA follows: TGTGCCAGCAGCGAAACAGGGAACTATGGCTACACCTTC. It encodes CASSETGNYGYTF.

V usage is TRBV6-5 and J usage is TRBJ1-3, with D unresolved. V lost 3 bases, J lost 2 bases, and 14 bases lay in between. CDR3 length: 16 residues. Germline CDR1 MNHEY, CDR2 SVGAGI. The CDR3 DNA sequence: TGTGCCAGCAGTTATTCCAGATCCCACACTGGAAACACCATATATTTT. The encoded protein is CASSYSRSHTGNTIYF.

J is TRBJ1-2 and V is TRBV15; 8 nucleotides match TRBD1. CDR1 LNHNV and CDR2 YYDKDF come from the germline V gene (reference sequence). The ends lost 5 bases at V and 8 bases at J; junction bases unmatched: 7. This CDR3 comprises 13 residues. CDR3 sequence: CATSARTGQGYTF. CDR3 nucleotide sequence: TGTGCCACCAGCGCCAGGACAGGGCAGGGCTACACCTTC.

V is TRBV9 and J is TRBJ2-7, with 9 nucleotides matching TRBD2. The CDR3 extends over 14 amino acids. CDR1 and CDR2 (germline): SGDLS, YYNGEE. J lost 7 bases, V lost 0 bases, and 5 bases had no gene match. CDR3 nucleotides: TGTGCCAGCAGCGTAGTAGCGGGAGTGGGGGAGCAGTACTTC. This gives the protein CASSVVAGVGEQYF. The variable domain in full, completed from reference TRBV9 and TRBJ2-7, reads DSGVTQTPKHLITATGQRVTLRCSPRSGDLSVYWYQQSLDQGLQFLIQYYNGEERAKGNILERFSAQQFPDLHSELNLSSLELGDSALYFCASSVVAGVGEQYFGPGTRLTVT.

This clone ranks as medium-sized (0.01 to 0.1%). V is TRBV6-1 and J is TRBJ2-7, with 8 bases that match TRBD1. This CDR3 has 14 amino acids. V trimming: 7 bases; J trimming: 6 bases; junction bases outside the gene matches: 11. Germline CDR1 reads MNHNS; CDR2 reads SASEGT. The CDR3 reads CASTPTGESSEQYF. The CDR3 DNA reads TGTGCCAGCACCCCGACAGGGGAAAGTTCCGAGCAGTACTTC.

There are a few counts of this clone. The chain joins TRBV29-1 to TRBJ1-2; no reliable D call. From germline, CDR1 is SQVTM and CDR2 ANQGSEA. V was cut by 4 bases and J by 0 bases, with 6 bases left in between. The CDR3 is 12 residues long. The CDR3: CSVVSSNYGYTF. The DNA for the CDR3 is TGCAGCGTTGTGTCTTCTAACTATGGCTACACCTTC.

This rearrangement joins TRBV7-6 to TRBJ1-3; TRBD1 matches 8 bases. Germline V gene lookup returns CDR1 SGHVS and CDR2 FNYEAQ. The CDR3 is 17 residues long. Unmatched junction bases numbered 8, after V lost 3 bases and J lost 1 base. In DNA form, the CDR3 reads TGTGCCAGCAGCTTGGCAGGGGGCCAACTTTCTGGAAACACCATATATTTT. Translated, it gives CASSLAGGQLSGNTIYF. Full variable domain (remainder filled in from reference TRBV7-6 and TRBJ1-3): GAGVSQSPRYKVTKRGQDVALRCDPISGHVSLYWYRQALGQGPEFLTYFNYEAQQDKSGLPNDRFSAERPEGSISTLTIQRTEQRDSAMYRCASSLAGGQLSGNTIYFGEGSWLTVV.

Remarks on this clone: One junction end does not reproduce the germline sequence, and a read error may be involved. This chain joins TRBV16 and TRBJ2-7, with no clear D. The CDR3 is made up of 12 amino acids. Germline CDR1 reads KGHSY; CDR2 reads FQNENV. CDR3 region: CASSQFSDEQYF. CDR3 in DNA: TGTGCCAGCAGCCAATTCTCCGACGAGCAGTACTTC.